This TCR beta chain was captured by sequencing in a study of T cells in Graves' hyperthyroidism and ophthalmopathy. V lost 0 bases, J lost 5 bases, and 14 bases lay in between. CDR3 length equals 15 residues. Germline CDR1 is SGHRS and CDR2 is YFSETQ. Hyperthyroidism in the patients, aged 18 to 65, was newly diagnosed and under 2 months in duration. RNA transcripts gave rise to amplified TCR beta CDR3 regions. TCR CDR3 underwent first-round RT-PCR with the HTBI primer set. TCRdb recomputed calls from the multiplex PCR reads with MiXCR, one row per CDR3 protein. The profile shows some 510,000 distinct CDR3 sequences, roughly 20% of them singletons. This clonotype was seen repeatedly, ten times or more.

Material for sequencing was blood. The origin of this receptor is a young man with Graves' hyperthyroidism. The chain employs TRBV5-1 and TRBJ1-1; D not certain. This chain's CDR3 is CASSLDFLRRTEAFF. The CDR3 nucleotides are TGCGCCAGCAGCTTGGACTTCCTCCGGAGGACTGAAGCTTTCTTT.